These 17 T cell receptor beta chains originate from one sample sequenced in a study of blood T cell repertoires in COVID-19. Measured with immunoSEQ multiplex PCR; TCRdb has only the in-frame clones, and not every one. The data contain roughly 140,000 clones, approximately 86% of them seen just once; the ten biggest clones take up 5.4%. Sequencing was carried out using peripheral blood. The receptor source for this set is a human donor in a cohort sampled during active COVID-19.

The V gene is TRBV28, the J gene TRBJ2-7; 8 bases align to TRBD2. Germline CDR1 reads MDHEN; CDR2 reads SYDVKM. This CDR3 region has 15 residues. V shed 3 bases, J shed 5 bases, and the junction held 9 bases outside the gene matches. The CDR3: CASSLPPRRGDEQYF. The DNA of the CDR3 is TGTGCCAGCAGTTTGCCCCCTAGGCGGGGGGACGAGCAGTACTTC. The full variable domain, rest sourced from reference TRBV28 and TRBJ2-7, is DVKVTQSSRYLVKRTGEKVFLECVQDMDHENMFWYRQDPGLGLRLIYFSYDVKMKEKGDIPEGYSVSREKKERFSLILESASTNQTSMYLCASSLPPRRGDEQYFGPGTRLTVT.

The chain combines TRBV9 with TRBJ2-1, with D tentatively TRBD2 (6 bases). Germline CDR1 is SGDLS and CDR2 is YYNGEE. The CDR3 has 14 amino acids. V gave up 4 bases and J gave up 7 bases, with 15 bases separating them. CDR3 protein: CASSFGWTKNEQFF. CDR3 in DNA: TGTGCCAGCAGCTTTGGTTGGACTAAGAATGAGCAGTTCTTC.

This clone appeared once. This rearrangement joins TRBV7-3 to TRBJ2-1; no definite D call. V was pared by 1 base and J by 10 bases, with 11 bases between. Germline V lookup: CDR1 SGHTA, CDR2 FQGTGA. CDR3 size: 13 residues. The CDR3 DNA sequence: TGTGCCAGCAGCTTAATAAGTTACACAGAGCAGTTCTTC. Translating it yields CASSLISYTEQFF.

In this sample, this clone turned up once. The chain has TRBV5-5 and TRBJ1-1; 8 bases are shared with TRBD1. There are 14 residues in the CDR3. Per the germline V gene, CDR1 is SGHKS and CDR2 is YYEKEE (reference sequence). The V segment lost 1 base and the J segment 3 bases; nucleotides outside the gene matches: 2. The CDR3 is CASSLRQGYTEAFF. CDR3 nucleotides: TGTGCCAGCAGCTTGAGACAGGGGTACACTGAAGCTTTCTTT.

This chain uses TRBV27 with TRBJ2-7; maybe TRBD2 (6 bases). Trimming took off 5 bases at V and 3 bases at J, with 20 bases between the two ends. Germline V gene lookup returns CDR1 MNHEY and CDR2 SMNVEV (reference sequence). This CDR3 spans 16 amino acids. The CDR3 sequence is CASSPSPGLAHYEQYF. As DNA, the CDR3 is TGTGCCAGCAGTCCATCGCCGGGACTGGCCCACTACGAGCAGTACTTC.

The chain is built from TRBV27 and TRBJ2-7; TRBD2 is a possible D gene (5 bases). Germline values: CDR1 MNHEY, CDR2 SMNVEV (reference sequence). Trimming shortened V by 3 bases and J by 3 bases, and 12 bases separated the two germline ends. This CDR3 is 14 amino acids long. The CDR3 region has the DNA TGTGCCAGCAGTTTGAGGACTTTCCTCTACGAGCAGTACTTC. This translates into CASSLRTFLYEQYF.

The chain carries TRBV27 and TRBJ2-7; TRBD1 might be the D (6 bases). This CDR3 comprises 15 residues. Trimming shortened V by 5 bases and J by 2 bases, and 16 bases separated the two germline ends. Germline V gene sequence: CDR1 MNHEY, CDR2 SMNVEV (reference sequence). The CDR3 bases are TGTGCCAGCAGTCCGGCCCTCGGACAGCCCTACGAGCAGTACTTC. As protein: CASSPALGQPYEQYF.

The chain has TRBV2 and TRBJ1-5; 7 bases line up with TRBD1. After removal of 6 bases from V and 2 bases from J, the junction contained 4 bases not matched to a gene. CDR3 length: 14 residues. Germline values: CDR1 SNHLY, CDR2 FYNNEI. CDR3 residues: CASSPGQGNQPQHF. DNA of the CDR3: TGTGCCAGCAGCCCTGGACAGGGCAATCAGCCCCAGCATTTT.

This rearrangement joins TRBV6-5 to TRBJ2-3; TRBD2 is a possible D gene (5 bases). The V end lost 9 bases, the J end lost 3 bases, and 13 bases lay between the germline ends. Germline V gives CDR1 MNHEY, CDR2 SVGAGI. The CDR3 spans 13 residues. This CDR3 reads CASLSDTTDTQYF. CDR3 bases: TGTGCCAGTCTTAGCGATACAACAGATACGCAGTATTTT.

This sequence joins TRBV2 and TRBJ2-3; 11 bases are shared with TRBD2. The CDR3 runs 14 residues. After removal of 8 bases from V and 4 bases from J, the junction contained 5 bases not matched to a gene. CDR1 is SNHLY, CDR2 FYNNEI, per germline. The CDR3 bases are TGTGCCAGCTTTAGCGGGGGGGGGCCAGATACGCAGTATTTT. The encoded protein is CASFSGGGPDTQYF.

The gene calls are TRBV19 and TRBJ1-4; 8 nucleotides align to TRBD1. V shed 3 bases, J shed 7 bases, and the junction held 13 bases outside the gene matches. There are 17 residues in the CDR3. From germline, CDR1 is LNHDA and CDR2 SQIVND (reference sequence). In DNA form, the CDR3 reads TGTGCCAGTAGTATGATAAGCCGGGCAGGGGGCGTTGAAAAACTGTTTTTT. It codes for CASSMISRAGGVEKLFF.

The rearrangement links TRBV24-1 to TRBJ1-1, with a tentative D call TRBD1 (6 bases). From germline, CDR1 is KGHDR and CDR2 SFDVKD. Trimming took off 2 bases at V and 6 bases at J, with 12 bases between the two ends. The CDR3 has 14 amino acids. The CDR3 region is CATSDYRVWAEAFF. The CDR3 DNA reads TGTGCCACCAGTGATTACAGGGTCTGGGCTGAAGCTTTCTTT.

This chain connects TRBV5-6 to TRBJ2-5; 9 positions agree with TRBD2. Per germline, CDR1 SGHDT and CDR2 YYEEEE. The CDR3 has 15 amino acids. Trimming removed 0 bases from V and 7 bases from J; junction bases left unmatched: 7. DNA of the CDR3: TGTGCCAGCAGCTTGGGCCTAGCGGGGTGGTCGACCCAGTACTTC. Its protein product is CASSLGLAGWSTQYF.

The chain links TRBV11-2 to TRBJ1-5; D is undetermined. Germline assignment: CDR1 SGHAT and CDR2 FQNNGV. V lost 3 bases and J lost 3, with 6 bases in between. This CDR3 has 13 amino acids. For the CDR3, the DNA is TGTGCCAGCAGCTTGCGGGACAATCAGCCCCAGCATTTT. This translates into CASSLRDNQPQHF.

V gene TRBV27 combines with J gene TRBJ1-6; possible D gene TRBD1, 5 bases. The CDR3 runs to 15 residues. Germline V gene sequence: CDR1 MNHEY, CDR2 SMNVEV (reference sequence). Trimming took 7 bases from V and 1 from J, leaving 11 bases between them. The CDR3 sequence: CASTLGGSYNSPLHF. CDR3 DNA: TGTGCCAGCACCCTGGGGGGGTCCTATAATTCACCCCTCCACTTT.

The chain couples TRBV10-3 to TRBJ2-7; 9 nucleotides agree with TRBD1. With V trimmed by 5 bases and J by 5 bases, 7 bases remained unmatched. The CDR3 runs to 14 residues. Germline V gene data show CDR1 as ENHRY and CDR2 as SYGVKD. This CDR3 is CAISTLDRGNEQYF. CDR3 DNA sequence: TGTGCCATCAGTACCCTGGACAGGGGTAACGAGCAGTACTTC.

V gene TRBV7-9 combines with J gene TRBJ2-3; a possible D gene is TRBD2 (6 bases). The germline V and J ends were trimmed by 2 bases and 3 bases, with 9 bases remaining between them. CDR1 SEHNR and CDR2 FQNEAQ come from the germline V gene (reference sequence). This CDR3 region has 14 residues. The CDR3 sequence is CASSLTGVTDTQYF. As DNA, the CDR3 is TGTGCCAGCAGCTTAACGGGAGTGACAGATACGCAGTATTTT.